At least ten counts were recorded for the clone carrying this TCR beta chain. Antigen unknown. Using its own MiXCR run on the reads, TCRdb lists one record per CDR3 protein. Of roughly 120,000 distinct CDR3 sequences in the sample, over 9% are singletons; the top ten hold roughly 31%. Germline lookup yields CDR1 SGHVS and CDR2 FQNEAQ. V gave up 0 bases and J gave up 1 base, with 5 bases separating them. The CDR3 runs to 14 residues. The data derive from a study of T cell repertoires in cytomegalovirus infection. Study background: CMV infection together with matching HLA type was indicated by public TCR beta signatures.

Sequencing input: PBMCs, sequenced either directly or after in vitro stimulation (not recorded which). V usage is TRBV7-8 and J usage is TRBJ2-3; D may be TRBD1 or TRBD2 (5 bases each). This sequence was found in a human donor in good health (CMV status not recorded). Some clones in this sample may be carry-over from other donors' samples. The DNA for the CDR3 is TGTGCCAGCAGCTTAGCGGGACGCACAGATACGCAGTATTTT. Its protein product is CASSLAGRTDTQYF.